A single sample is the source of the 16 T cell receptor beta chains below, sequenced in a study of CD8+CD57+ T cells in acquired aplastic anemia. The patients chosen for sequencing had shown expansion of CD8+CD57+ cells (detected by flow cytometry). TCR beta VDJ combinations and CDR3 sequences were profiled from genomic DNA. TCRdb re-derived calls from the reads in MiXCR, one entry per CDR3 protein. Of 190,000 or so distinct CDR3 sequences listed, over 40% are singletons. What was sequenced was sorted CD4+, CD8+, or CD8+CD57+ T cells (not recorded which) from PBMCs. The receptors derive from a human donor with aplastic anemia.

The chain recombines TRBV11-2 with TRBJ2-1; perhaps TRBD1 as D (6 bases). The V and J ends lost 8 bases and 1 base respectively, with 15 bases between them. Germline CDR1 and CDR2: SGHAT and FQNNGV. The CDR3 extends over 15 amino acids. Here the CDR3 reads CASGRDTASYNEQFF. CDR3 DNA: TGTGCCAGCGGCCGGGACACGGCTTCCTACAATGAGCAGTTCTTC.

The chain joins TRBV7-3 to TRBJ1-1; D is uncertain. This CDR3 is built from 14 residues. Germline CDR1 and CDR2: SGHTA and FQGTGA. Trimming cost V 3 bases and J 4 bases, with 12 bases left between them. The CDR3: CASSFFPTSTEAFF. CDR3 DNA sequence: TGTGCCAGCAGCTTTTTCCCGACGAGCACTGAAGCTTTCTTT.

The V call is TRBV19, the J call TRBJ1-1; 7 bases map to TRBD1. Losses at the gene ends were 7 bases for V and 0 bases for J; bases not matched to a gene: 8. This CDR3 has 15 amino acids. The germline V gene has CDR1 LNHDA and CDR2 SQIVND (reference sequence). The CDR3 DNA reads TGTGCCAGTATACAGGGGAGTCCTATGAACACTGAAGCTTTCTTT. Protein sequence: CASIQGSPMNTEAFF.

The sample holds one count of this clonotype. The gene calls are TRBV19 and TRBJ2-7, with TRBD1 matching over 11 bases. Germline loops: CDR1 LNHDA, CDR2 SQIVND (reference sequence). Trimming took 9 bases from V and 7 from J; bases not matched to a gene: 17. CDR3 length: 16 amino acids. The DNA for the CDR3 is TGTGCCAGCAGCTTATCCCCTATGGGACAGGGGGGGGAGCAGTACTTC. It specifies CASSLSPMGQGGEQYF.

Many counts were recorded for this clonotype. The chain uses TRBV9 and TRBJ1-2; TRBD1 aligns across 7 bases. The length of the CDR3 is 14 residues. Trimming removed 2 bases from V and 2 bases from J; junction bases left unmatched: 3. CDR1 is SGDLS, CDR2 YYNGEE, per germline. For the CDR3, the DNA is TGTGCCAGCAGCGTCCAGACAGGGAACTATGGCTACACCTTC. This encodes CASSVQTGNYGYTF.

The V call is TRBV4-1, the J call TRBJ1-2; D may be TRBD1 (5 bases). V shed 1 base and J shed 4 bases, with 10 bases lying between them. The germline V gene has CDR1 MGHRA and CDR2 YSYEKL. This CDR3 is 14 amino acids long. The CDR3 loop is CASSQVGEGYGYTF. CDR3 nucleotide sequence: TGCGCCAGCAGCCAAGTAGGGGAAGGCTATGGCTACACCTTC.

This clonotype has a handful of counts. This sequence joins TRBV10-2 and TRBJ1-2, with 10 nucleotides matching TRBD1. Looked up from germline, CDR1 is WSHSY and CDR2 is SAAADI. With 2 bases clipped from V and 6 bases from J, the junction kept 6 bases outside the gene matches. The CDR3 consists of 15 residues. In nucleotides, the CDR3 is TGCGCCAGCAGTGAGGGACAGGGGGTAAGGAATGGCTACACCTTC. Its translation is CASSEGQGVRNGYTF.

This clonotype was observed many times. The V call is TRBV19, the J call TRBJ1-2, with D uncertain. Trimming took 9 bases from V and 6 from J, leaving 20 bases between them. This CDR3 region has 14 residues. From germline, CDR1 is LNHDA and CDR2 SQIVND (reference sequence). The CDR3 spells CASTPRASSDGYTF. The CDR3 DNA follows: TGTGCCAGCACACCGAGGGCGTCGTCTGATGGCTACACCTTC.

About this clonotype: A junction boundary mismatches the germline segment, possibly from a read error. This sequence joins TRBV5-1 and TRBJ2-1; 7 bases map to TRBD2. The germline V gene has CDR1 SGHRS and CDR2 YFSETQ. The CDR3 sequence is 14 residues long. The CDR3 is CASTPGGSINVQFF. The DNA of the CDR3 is TGCGCCAGCACCCCCGGCGGGAGTATCAATGTGCAGTTCTTC.

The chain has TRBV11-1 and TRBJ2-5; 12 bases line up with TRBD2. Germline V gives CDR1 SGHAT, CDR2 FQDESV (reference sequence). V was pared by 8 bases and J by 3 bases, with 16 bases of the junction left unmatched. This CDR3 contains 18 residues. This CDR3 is CASEAGTWTSGAKETQYF. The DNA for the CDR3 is TGTGCCAGCGAGGCGGGCACCTGGACTAGCGGGGCTAAAGAGACCCAGTACTTC.

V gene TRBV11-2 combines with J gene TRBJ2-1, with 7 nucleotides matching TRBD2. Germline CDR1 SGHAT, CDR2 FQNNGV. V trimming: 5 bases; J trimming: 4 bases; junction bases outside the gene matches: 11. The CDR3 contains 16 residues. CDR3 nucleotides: TGTGCCAGCAGCCCGAGGGAGGGTGAGGATTACAATGAGCAGTTCTTC. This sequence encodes CASSPREGEDYNEQFF.

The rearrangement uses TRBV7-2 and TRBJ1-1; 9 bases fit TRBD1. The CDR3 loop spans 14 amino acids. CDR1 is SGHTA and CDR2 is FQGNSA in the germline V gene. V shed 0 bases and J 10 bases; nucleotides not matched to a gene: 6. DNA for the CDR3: TGTGCCAGCAGCTTAGCGCGAGACAGGGGGAGAGCTTTCTTT. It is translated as CASSLARDRGRAFF.

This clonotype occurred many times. CDR3 loop: CASSSVAGVSDTQYF. The CDR3 region has the DNA TGTGCCAGCAGCTCTGTAGCGGGAGTGTCAGATACGCAGTATTTT. V gene TRBV7-2 combines with J gene TRBJ2-3; 9 positions agree with TRBD2. Per the germline V gene, CDR1 is SGHTA and CDR2 is FQGNSA. There are 15 residues in the CDR3. V trimming: 4 bases; J trimming: 4 bases; junction bases outside the gene matches: 6.

The CDR3 nucleotides are TGTGCCAGCAGTTCGGACCGACAGGGCATTGACGAGCAGTACTTC. This translates into CASSSDRQGIDEQYF. The genes are TRBV12-3 or TRBV12-4 and TRBJ2-7, with 7 bases aligning to TRBD1. The CDR3 runs to 15 residues. Losses at the gene ends were 4 bases for V and 5 bases for J; bases not matched to a gene: 11.

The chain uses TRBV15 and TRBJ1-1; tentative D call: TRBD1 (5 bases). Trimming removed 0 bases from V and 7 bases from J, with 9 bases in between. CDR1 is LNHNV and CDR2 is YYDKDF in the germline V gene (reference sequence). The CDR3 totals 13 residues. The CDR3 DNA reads TGTGCCACCAGCAGAGACAGGGAGGGTGAAGCTTTCTTT. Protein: CATSRDREGEAFF. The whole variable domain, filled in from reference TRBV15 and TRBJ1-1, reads DAMVIQNPRYQVTQFGKPVTLSCSQTLNHNVMYWYQQKSSQAPKLLFHYYDKDFNNEADTPDNFQSRRPNTSFCFLDIRSPGLGDTAMYLCATSRDREGEAFFGQGTRLTVV.

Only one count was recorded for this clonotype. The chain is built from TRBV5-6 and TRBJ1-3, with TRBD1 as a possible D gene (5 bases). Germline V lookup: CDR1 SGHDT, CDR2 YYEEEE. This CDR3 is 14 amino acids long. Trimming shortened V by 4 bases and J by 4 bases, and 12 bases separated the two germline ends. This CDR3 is CASSPTARGNTIYF. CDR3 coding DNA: TGTGCCAGCAGCCCGACAGCGAGGGGAAACACCATATATTTT.